These 29 T cell receptor beta chains were sequenced from one sample in a study of PD-1 blockade in classical Hodgkin lymphoma. Profiled with immunoSEQ multiplex PCR; TCRdb holds only in-frame clones, not every one. The sample lists 90,000 or so clones; about nine tenths were seen once. The patients all showed relapse after autologous stem cell transplantation, while their brentuximab vedotin exposure varied. This specimen consisted of peripheral blood mononuclear cells (PBMCs), obtained before the second cycle of nivolumab. All receptors derive from a human donor with classical Hodgkin lymphoma.

The V call is TRBV6-1, the J call TRBJ1-1, with D maybe TRBD1 (6 bases). This CDR3 region has 15 residues. Per the germline V gene, CDR1 is MNHNS and CDR2 is SASEGT. V was pared by 6 bases and J by 4 bases, with 18 bases between. This CDR3 is CASRALRGGPTEAFF. The CDR3 nucleotides read TGTGCCAGCAGGGCGTTGCGTGGGGGCCCCACTGAAGCTTTCTTT.

The chain recombines TRBV11-1 with TRBJ2-1, with TRBD1 matching over 11 bases. V shed 5 bases, J shed 7 bases, and the junction held 16 bases outside the gene matches. The germline V gene encodes CDR1 SGHAT and CDR2 FQDESV (reference sequence). The CDR3 extends over 18 amino acids. CDR3 region: CASSLRVGTGGIRNEQFF. CDR3 DNA sequence: TGTGCCAGCAGCCTACGGGTCGGGACAGGGGGGATACGGAATGAGCAGTTCTTC.

The chain is built from TRBV5-5 and TRBJ2-2; weak D call: TRBD1 (6 bases). Trimming cost V 0 bases and J 7 bases, with 13 bases left between them. The CDR3 totals 15 residues. Germline V CDR1 and CDR2: SGHKS, YYEKEE (reference sequence). This CDR3 is CASSLDPRGGGELFF. The CDR3 DNA follows: TGTGCCAGCAGCTTGGACCCCAGAGGGGGCGGGGAGCTGTTTTTT.

This chain joins TRBV2 and TRBJ2-1; 11 bases fit TRBD2. This CDR3 comprises 14 residues. Germline V gene data show CDR1 as SNHLY and CDR2 as FYNNEI. V trimming: 8 bases; J trimming: 4 bases; junction bases outside the gene matches: 4. This CDR3 reads CASRGLAAYNEQFF. The CDR3 bases are TGTGCCAGCCGGGGACTAGCGGCATACAATGAGCAGTTCTTC.

This chain connects TRBV6-1 to TRBJ2-1, with TRBD1 matching over 9 bases. This CDR3 is built from 15 residues. V gave up 2 bases and J gave up 6 bases; unmatched junction bases: 5. Germline V gives CDR1 MNHNS, CDR2 SASEGT. Here the CDR3 reads CASSERDRVGNEQFF. In nucleotides, the CDR3 is TGTGCCAGCAGTGAAAGGGACAGGGTGGGCAATGAGCAGTTCTTC.

The chain combines TRBV19 with TRBJ1-4, with a tentative D call TRBD1 (5 bases). Trimming removed 3 bases from V and 7 bases from J, with 12 bases in between. Germline CDR1 and CDR2: LNHDA and SQIVND (reference sequence). The CDR3 loop spans 14 amino acids. CDR3: CASSMAGLGEKLFF. The CDR3 DNA sequence: TGTGCCAGTAGTATGGCGGGACTTGGTGAAAAACTGTTTTTT.

The rearrangement joins TRBV5-1 to TRBJ2-1; 14 bases map to TRBD2. V gave up 2 bases and J gave up 0 bases; unmatched junction bases: 7. The CDR3 extends over 19 amino acids. From germline, CDR1 is SGHRS and CDR2 YFSETQ. This chain's CDR3 is CASSLAGLAGGLSYNEQFF. CDR3 nucleotide sequence: TGCGCCAGCAGCTTAGCCGGACTAGCGGGAGGACTCTCCTACAATGAGCAGTTCTTC.

The V and J genes are TRBV9 and TRBJ2-5; tentative D call: TRBD1 (5 bases). The CDR3 spans 15 residues. CDR1 is SGDLS and CDR2 is YYNGEE in the germline V gene. Trimming left V 3 bases short and J 1 base short, with 13 bases between. The CDR3, as DNA: TGTGCCAGCAGCGCAGGGTCGCAACCCCAAGAGACCCAGTACTTC. Translated: CASSAGSQPQETQYF.

The V call is TRBV18, the J call TRBJ2-7; possibly TRBD2 for D (5 bases). Per the germline V gene, CDR1 is KGHSH and CDR2 is LQKENI. This CDR3 contains 13 residues. Trimming shortened V by 3 bases and J by 3 bases, and 9 bases separated the two germline ends. CDR3 sequence reads: CASSPPGIYEQYF. For the CDR3, the DNA is TGTGCCAGCTCACCTCCGGGAATCTACGAGCAGTACTTC.

This chain joins TRBV27 and TRBJ2-1, with a possible D match to TRBD2 (6 bases). This CDR3 comprises 14 residues. Germline-derived CDR1 and CDR2 are MNHEY and SMNVEV (reference sequence). The V and J ends lost 10 bases and 2 bases respectively, with 15 bases between them. The CDR3 sequence is CAIHLGGAYNEQFF. The CDR3 coding sequence is TGTGCCATCCACCTCGGGGGAGCCTACAATGAGCAGTTCTTC.

The CDR3 sequence: CSATRHRGGIDTEAFF. Written as DNA, the CDR3 is TGCAGCGCAACGAGACACAGGGGAGGTATAGATACTGAAGCTTTCTTT. This rearrangement joins TRBV29-1 to TRBJ1-1; 7 bases are a match to TRBD1. Germline lookup yields CDR1 SQVTM and CDR2 ANQGSEA. This CDR3 contains 16 residues. V shed 7 bases, J shed 5 bases, and the junction held 19 bases outside the gene matches.

This chain links TRBV7-6 with TRBJ2-7, with TRBD2 identical over 10 bases. V lost 1 base, J lost 0 bases, and 6 bases stayed unmatched. The germline V gene has CDR1 SGHVS and CDR2 FNYEAQ. The CDR3 contains 17 residues. The CDR3, as DNA: TGTGCCAGCAGCTTAGGAGCGGGAGGGCCGATCTCCTACGAGCAGTACTTC. This codes for CASSLGAGGPISYEQYF.

The V call is TRBV6-1, the J call TRBJ1-5, with D possibly matching TRBD1 (5 bases). The CDR3 covers 16 residues. V lost 3 bases, J lost 3 bases, and 15 bases lay in between. Germline V gives CDR1 MNHNS, CDR2 SASEGT. Written as DNA, the CDR3 is TGTGCCAGCAGTGAGGGTACAGGAAAACCCAATCAGCCCCAGCATTTT. Protein sequence: CASSEGTGKPNQPQHF.

The rearrangement joins TRBV9 to TRBJ1-3; D not certain. V was clipped by 2 bases and J by 4 bases, with 10 bases between them. This CDR3 is 14 amino acids long. Germline assignment: CDR1 SGDLS and CDR2 YYNGEE. DNA for the CDR3: TGTGCCAGCAGCGTTCTGGGATGGGGAAACACCATATATTTT. As protein: CASSVLGWGNTIYF.

V is TRBV7-3 and J is TRBJ2-7; D may correspond to TRBD1 or TRBD2 (5 bases each). The germline gives CDR1 SGHTA, CDR2 FQGTGA. This CDR3 spans 14 amino acids. The V gene lost 2 bases and the J gene lost 6 bases, with 14 bases spanning the gap. The CDR3 DNA reads as TGTGCCAGCAGCTTAGTAGGTCGGGGCGGCGAGCAGTACTTC. Translating it yields CASSLVGRGGEQYF.

This clone appeared once. J is TRBJ2-5 and V is TRBV5-1, with TRBD1 matching over 7 bases. Trimming took 0 bases from V and 8 from J; bases not matched to a gene: 13. Germline CDR1 SGHRS, CDR2 YFSETQ. This CDR3 is 16 amino acids long. DNA of the CDR3: TGCGCCAGCAGCTTGGTAGAAGGGACAGCTGGCGTAACCCAGTACTTC. Amino acids: CASSLVEGTAGVTQYF.

This clone was seen just once. The genes are TRBV30 and TRBJ1-5, with D unresolved. This CDR3 has 16 amino acids. V dropped 0 bases and J dropped 5 bases, with 17 bases sitting between them. The germline V gene has CDR1 GTSNPN and CDR2 SVGIG (reference sequence). DNA for the CDR3: TGTGCCTGGAGTGTAAGTCAGCGCGGGCTTCATCAGCCCCAGCATTTT. This translates into CAWSVSQRGLHQPQHF.

CDR3 amino acids: CASSLGGYSYNEQFF. In DNA form, the CDR3 reads TGTGCCAGCAGCTTAGGCGGGTATTCCTACAATGAGCAGTTCTTC. The V and J genes are TRBV7-8 and TRBJ2-1, with D possibly TRBD2 on 5 matching bases. The CDR3 is 15 residues long. V was pared by 1 base and J by 1 base, with 8 bases between. In germline, CDR1 is SGHVS, CDR2 FQNEAQ.

This chain uses TRBV5-4 with TRBJ1-4; the D gene is possibly TRBD1 (5 bases). This CDR3 is 14 amino acids long. V gave up 0 bases and J gave up 4 bases, with 7 bases separating them. The germline V gene encodes CDR1 SGHNT and CDR2 YYREEE (reference sequence). The CDR3 nucleotides are TGTGCCAGCAGCTTGGGGGGGGTTAATGAAAAACTGTTTTTT. Translated: CASSLGGVNEKLFF. Combining the CDR3 with reference TRBV5-4 and TRBJ1-4 gives the whole variable domain ETGVTQSPTHLIKTRGQQVTLRCSSQSGHNTVSWYQQALGQGPQFIFQYYREEENGRGNFPPRFSGLQFPNYSSELNVNALELDDSALYLCASSLGGVNEKLFFGSGTQLSVL.

The V call is TRBV10-3, the J call TRBJ1-2; D not resolved. Trimming stripped 2 bases from V and 6 bases from J, with 13 bases between. Looked up from germline, CDR1 is ENHRY and CDR2 is SYGVKD. The CDR3 loop spans 14 amino acids. Written as DNA, the CDR3 is TGTGCCATCAGTGAGAACCGGGCGGGTGATGGCTACACCTTC. Its translation is CAISENRAGDGYTF.

This clone was observed a few times. The gene calls are TRBV5-1 and TRBJ1-2; D gene uncertain. Germline V gives CDR1 SGHRS, CDR2 YFSETQ. The CDR3 totals 14 residues. The germline V and J ends were trimmed by 3 bases and 0 bases, with 9 bases remaining between them. CDR3 protein: CASSSDSPNYGYTF. DNA for the CDR3: TGCGCCAGCAGCTCGGATTCCCCTAACTATGGCTACACCTTC. Full variable domain (missing parts from reference TRBV5-1 and TRBJ1-2): KAGVTQTPRYLIKTRGQQVTLSCSPISGHRSVSWYQQTPGQGLQFLFEYFSETQRNKGNFPGRFSGRQFSNSRSEMNVSTLELGDSALYLCASSSDSPNYGYTFGSGTRLTVV.

This clone appeared once. This sequence joins TRBV27 and TRBJ1-5; the D gene is possibly TRBD1 (6 bases). The CDR3 extends over 15 amino acids. With 1 base removed from V and 3 bases from J, the gap between germline ends came to 10 bases. Germline V gene sequence: CDR1 MNHEY, CDR2 SMNVEV (reference sequence). The CDR3 DNA follows: TGTGCCAGCAGTTTATACGGGGGCCCCAATCAGCCCCAGCATTTT. Its protein is CASSLYGGPNQPQHF.

The chain employs TRBV29-1 and TRBJ2-7; a possible D gene is TRBD2 (5 bases). Per the germline V gene, CDR1 is SQVTM and CDR2 is ANQGSEA. This CDR3 comprises 16 residues. Trimming left V 1 base short and J 6 bases short, with 22 bases between. The CDR3 spells CSVEGGISDLPGEQYF. As DNA, the CDR3 is TGCAGCGTTGAAGGTGGGATTAGCGACCTCCCGGGCGAGCAGTACTTC.

The chain recombines TRBV7-3 with TRBJ2-1; D may be TRBD1 (6 bases). Germline CDR1 is SGHTA and CDR2 is FQGTGA. V dropped 4 bases and J dropped 9 bases, with 13 bases sitting between them. The CDR3 length is 13 residues. The CDR3 loop is CASSSTGRSEQFF. The CDR3 DNA sequence: TGTGCCAGCAGCTCAACAGGGCGCTCTGAGCAGTTCTTC.

The genes are TRBV30 and TRBJ2-7; 8 positions agree with TRBD2. The CDR3 totals 14 residues. Germline V gene lookup returns CDR1 GTSNPN and CDR2 SVGIG (reference sequence). V shed 3 bases, J shed 7 bases, and the junction held 11 bases outside the gene matches. This CDR3 is CAWSDKAGGWEQYF. The CDR3 DNA sequence: TGTGCCTGGAGCGACAAGGCGGGAGGCTGGGAGCAGTACTTC. Looking up the rest from reference TRBV30 and TRBJ2-7 gives the full variable domain: SQTIHQWPATLVQPVGSPLSLECTVEGTSNPNLYWYRQAAGRGLQLLFYSVGIGQISSEVPQNLSASRPQDRQFILSSKKLLLSDSGFYLCAWSDKAGGWEQYFGPGTRLTVT.

V usage is TRBV28 and J usage is TRBJ1-3; tentative D call: TRBD1 (6 bases). The CDR3 sequence is 17 residues long. Germline assignment: CDR1 MDHEN and CDR2 SYDVKM. The V end lost 5 bases, the J end lost 0 bases, and 17 bases lay between the germline ends. Here the CDR3 DNA reads TGTGCCAGCAGTCCCGGGGGCCGCACCTCCTCTGGAAACACCATATATTTT. Protein: CASSPGGRTSSGNTIYF.

The rearrangement joins TRBV11-2 to TRBJ2-1; D remains unclear. Trimming left V 5 bases short and J 2 bases short, with 13 bases between. The CDR3 totals 15 residues. In germline, CDR1 is SGHAT, CDR2 FQNNGV. CDR3 residues: CASSVDGNTYNEQFF. The CDR3 bases are TGTGCCAGCAGCGTGGACGGAAACACCTACAATGAGCAGTTCTTC.

The chain links TRBV19 to TRBJ1-4, with a possible D match to TRBD1 (5 bases). Trimming removed 3 bases from V and 8 bases from J, with 25 bases in between. The CDR3 is made up of 18 amino acids. Per germline, CDR1 LNHDA and CDR2 SQIVND (reference sequence). The CDR3: CASSMGPGLAFRGEKLFF. CDR3 nucleotide sequence: TGTGCCAGTAGTATGGGACCCGGACTGGCCTTCCGTGGGGAAAAACTGTTTTTT.

The genes are TRBV4-2 and TRBJ2-5, with 7 bases lining up with TRBD1. The CDR3 contains 15 residues. Trimming cost V 5 bases and J 0 bases; bases outside gene matches: 6. Looked up from germline, CDR1 is LGHNA and CDR2 is YNFKEQ. DNA for the CDR3: TGTGCCAGCAGCTCGGGGACAGCCTACCAAGAGACCCAGTACTTC. Translating it yields CASSSGTAYQETQYF.